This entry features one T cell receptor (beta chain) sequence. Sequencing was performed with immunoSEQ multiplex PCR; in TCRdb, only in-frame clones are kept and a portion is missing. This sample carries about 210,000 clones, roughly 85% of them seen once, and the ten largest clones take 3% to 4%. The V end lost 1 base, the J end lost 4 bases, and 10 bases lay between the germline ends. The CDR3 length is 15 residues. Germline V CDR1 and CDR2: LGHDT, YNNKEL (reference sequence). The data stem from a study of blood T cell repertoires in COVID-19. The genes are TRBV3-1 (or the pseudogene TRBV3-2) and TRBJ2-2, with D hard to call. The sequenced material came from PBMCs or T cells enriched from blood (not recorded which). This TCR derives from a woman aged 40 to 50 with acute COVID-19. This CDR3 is CASSQAGGITGELFF. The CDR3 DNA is TGTGCCAGCAGCCAAGCCGGCGGTATCACCGGGGAGCTGTTTTTT.